This T cell receptor (beta chain) was identified during a study of T cell changes during pregnancy in multiple sclerosis. Germline-derived CDR1 and CDR2 are MNHEY and SMNVEV (reference sequence). CDR3 size: 14 residues. The V end lost 4 bases, the J end lost 3 bases, and 13 bases lay between the germline ends. The repertoire was sequenced with immunoSEQ multiplex PCR; TCRdb's copy has only in-frame clones and lacks some. The sample has approximately 22,000 clones; roughly 91% are singletons. The material was CD8+ T cells from peripheral blood mononuclear cells, obtained in the third trimester of pregnancy. The rearrangement links TRBV27 to TRBJ2-7, with D tentatively TRBD1 (6 bases). This TCR came from a female donor with multiple sclerosis, enrolled in a pregnancy study. This CDR3 is CASSSTPQGYEQYF. The CDR3, as DNA: TGTGCCAGCAGTTCGACTCCACAGGGCTACGAGCAGTACTTC.